This T cell receptor (beta chain) was sequenced for a study of T-cell memory formation after mild COVID-19 (dated by TCRdb to the early 2020s). About the investigation overall: TCR sequence clusters from the two donors were found to be largely donor specific. T-cell clones expanding and contracting after mild COVID-19 in a couple of donors were tracked by longitudinal TCRalpha and TCRbeta repertoire sequencing. The cohort comprised two young, previously healthy adult volunteers, one female and one male.

Instrument used: Illumina NovaSeq 6000. Using 5'RACE with constant-segment primers, TCRalpha and TCRbeta cDNA libraries were constructed, with sample barcodes and unique molecular identifiers added in the process. RNA was extracted from every sample with Trizol reagent. Library amplification was performed in two PCR steps, and a second sample barcode and Illumina TruSeq adapters were introduced in the second step. Sequencing of libraries was performed on an Illumina NovaSeq with 2 x 150 bp paired-end reads. The study's processing was this. With migec v1.2.7, reads were demultiplexed and then collapsed into UMI-guided consensus sequences. Using mixcr v2.1.11, UMI consensuses were aligned to TRA and TRB V and J templates and then assembled into clonotypes. Expanded or contracted clonotypes were those called significant by both edgeR and NoisET, with noise models trained on biological replicates. For edgeR calls, the thresholds were a false discovery rate-adjusted p below 0.01 and a log2 fold-change of 1. PCA with hierarchical clustering of max-normalized trajectories of the 1000 most abundant clonotypes was used as exploratory dynamics analysis. Separately sequenced CD4+ and CD8+ repertoires were used to assign a CD4 or CD8 phenotype to each responding clone. TCRdb redid the processing of the public reads, applying fastp at Q25 and MiXCR, and retained in-frame beta chains. Every distinct CDR3 protein forms one entry, paired with its most common genes and DNA. None of the V and J calls come from the authors' own analysis; TCRdb made them. A total of roughly 600,000 distinct CDR3 sequences appear in this sample, roughly 18% of them only once. The ten top clones hold more than 10% of the sample.

Paper-wide results and their limitations: SARS-CoV-2 specificity of the second-wave clones peaking on day 37 was not confirmed. Some responding clones were detected in pre-infection memory, suggesting pre-existing cross-reactive memory T cells joined the SARS-CoV-2 response. Only a couple of mild cases were covered in the study, and larger cohorts including severe cases with pre-infection samples were considered necessary. Contracting CD4+ clones were located mainly in the CM and EM memory subsets, whereas CD8+ clones were found to be enriched in EMRA. Clones that contracted from day 15 to 85 showed balanced CD4/CD8 phenotypes, whereas a second wave of clones that expanded from day 15 to 37 leaned towards CD4+.

Ficoll-Paque density gradient centrifugation was the method used to isolate PBMCs. This clonotype occurred many times. Its cognate antigen has yet to be identified. Within one base of it there is no much larger clone, and no base qualities were kept. Relative to germline, V is missing 6 bases and J is missing 1 base, with 4 bases of the junction outside any gene match. The CDR3 covers 14 residues, taking in both the cysteine and the phenylalanine. Left in the record is the CDR3 DNA by itself, 42 bases read in frame from the first base. The sample was PBMCs or a T cell subset sorted from them (not recorded which). The chain is encoded by TRBV12-3 or TRBV12-4 joined to TRBJ2-7, and 9 junction bases match TRBD2. The TCR sequence derives from an adult woman who had mild COVID-19 (a few samples of this study predate the infection). The sample titles of this study are shuffled in the database, so cell type and time point are left out; the donor was told from shared clones. The encoded CDR3 is CASSLSGRSYEQYF. The DNA sequence is TGTGCCAGCAGCCTTAGCGGGAGATCCTACGAGCAGTACTTC.